This TCR beta chain derives from a study of blood T cell repertoires in COVID-19. The wider study: Acute and convalescent COVID-19 samples came from the United States, Italy and Spain. PBMCs, B-cell-depleted T cells, or T cells were the source of the cDNA or gDNA that made up the material.

As processed by the authors: Reference gene primer amplification gave nucleated cell count estimates. TCRdb's table, derived via immunoSEQ multiplex PCR, lists solely in-frame clones and lacks some. The V and J calls and the clone size are those of that table, but D and trimming were determined from the DNA. This sample yields around 160,000 clones, of which roughly 90% are seen a single time; about 2% belongs to the top ten. This clone was recorded once. Trimming took 2 bases from V and 0 from J, leaving 15 bases between them. There are 17 residues in the CDR3. Germline CDR1 SGDLS, CDR2 YYNGEE. Sequencing was performed on peripheral blood. The chain carries TRBV9 and TRBJ1-3; D perhaps matches TRBD1 (5 bases). This sequence originates from a human donor in a cohort sampled during active COVID-19. The CDR3 bases are TGTGCCAGCAGCGTGGGTGGGGGGATTGCCTCTGGAAACACCATATATTTT. Translated, it gives CASSVGGGIASGNTIYF.